These 17 T cell receptor beta chains originate from one sample sequenced in a study of T cell changes during pregnancy in multiple sclerosis. Here immunoSEQ multiplex PCR was the method, and the copy in TCRdb shows in-frame clones only, minus some. The sample yields just over 40,000 clones, 80% to 90% seen once. The material sequenced was CD4+ T cells from peripheral blood mononuclear cells, taken in the first trimester of pregnancy. The source is a female donor with multiple sclerosis, enrolled in a pregnancy study.

This clone has a handful of counts. Other DNA sequences in the sample encode the same CDR3. This chain links TRBV7-9 with TRBJ1-5; tentatively, D is TRBD1 (6 bases). This CDR3 has 14 residues. CDR1 SEHNR and CDR2 FQNEAQ come from the germline V gene (reference sequence). Trimming removed 1 base from V and 2 bases from J, with 6 bases in between. The CDR3 is CASSLDRGNQPQHF. In DNA, the CDR3 is TGTGCCAGCAGCTTAGACAGGGGCAATCAGCCCCAGCATTTT.

The chain is built from TRBV28 and TRBJ2-7, with TRBD1 identical over 9 bases. The CDR3 is made up of 16 amino acids. Unmatched junction bases numbered 12, after V lost 4 bases and J lost 5 bases. Germline V gene data show CDR1 as MDHEN and CDR2 as SYDVKM. The CDR3 coding sequence is TGTGCCAGCAGTTCTACTACAGGGGGCGGGGTACACGAGCAGTACTTC. It is translated as CASSSTTGGGVHEQYF.

This chain uses TRBV4-2 with TRBJ1-5, with 7 positions matching TRBD1. The length of the CDR3 is 16 residues. Trimming removed 4 bases from V and 0 bases from J; junction bases left unmatched: 6. Germline V lookup: CDR1 LGHNA, CDR2 YNFKEQ. This chain's CDR3 is CASSLGTVYSNQPQHF. The CDR3, as DNA: TGTGCCAGCAGCCTGGGGACAGTGTATAGCAATCAGCCCCAGCATTTT.

The chain carries TRBV10-3 and TRBJ2-5; 11 bases map to TRBD2. CDR3 length equals 14 residues. Germline assignment: CDR1 ENHRY and CDR2 SYGVKD. J was trimmed by 5 bases and V by 5 bases; bases with no gene match: 4. DNA for the CDR3: TGTGCCATCAGTCCAGGGACTAGCGGCGAGACCCAGTACTTC. This translates into CAISPGTSGETQYF.

The chain recombines TRBV15 with TRBJ1-2, with a possible D match to TRBD1 (5 bases). The CDR3 runs to 15 residues. Germline V gives CDR1 LNHNV, CDR2 YYDKDF (reference sequence). Trimming stripped 0 bases from V and 4 bases from J, with 12 bases between. CDR3 region: CATSREVTRAYGYTF. The CDR3, as DNA: TGTGCCACCAGCAGAGAGGTTACCAGGGCCTATGGCTACACCTTC.

This clone was recorded only once. This chain connects TRBV7-9 to TRBJ2-7; 7 bases fit TRBD2. This CDR3 is 14 amino acids long. Germline V gives CDR1 SEHNR, CDR2 FQNEAQ (reference sequence). V shed 4 bases, J shed 7 bases, and the junction held 10 bases outside the gene matches. The CDR3 bases are TGTGCCAGCAGCTGGGGGGGGTATACGGGGGAGCAGTACTTC. Translating it yields CASSWGGYTGEQYF.

The chain combines TRBV29-1 with TRBJ2-1; D gene uncertain. Germline lookup yields CDR1 SQVTM and CDR2 ANQGSEA. The CDR3 totals 13 residues. The V gene lost 3 bases and the J gene lost 0 bases, with 6 bases spanning the gap. The CDR3 bases are TGCAGCGTTGAGAGGAGCTCCTACAATGAGCAGTTCTTC. Translated: CSVERSSYNEQFF.

The CDR3 DNA reads TGTGCCAGCAGCCCGGGACAGGCTACCGGGGAGCTGTTTTTT. Its protein is CASSPGQATGELFF. The rearrangement links TRBV7-3 to TRBJ2-2; 8 nucleotides agree with TRBD1. Trimming at V came to 5 bases and at J to 5 bases, leaving 4 bases not matched to a gene. Per germline, CDR1 SGHTA and CDR2 FQGTGA. This CDR3 is 14 amino acids long. Full variable domain (remainder filled in from reference TRBV7-3 and TRBJ2-2): GAGVSQTPSNKVTEKGKYVELRCDPISGHTALYWYRQSLGQGPEFLIYFQGTGAADDSGLPNDRFFAVRPEGSVSTLKIQRTERGDSAVYLCASSPGQATGELFFGEGSRLTVL.

The rearrangement joins TRBV5-5 to TRBJ2-7, with a possible D match to TRBD1 (5 bases). The V end lost 2 bases, the J end lost 4 bases, and 10 bases lay between the germline ends. The CDR3 runs to 13 residues. Per germline, CDR1 SGHKS and CDR2 YYEKEE (reference sequence). CDR3 nucleotide sequence: TGTGCCAGCAGCTTTACAGGTCGATACGAGCAGTACTTC. Protein product: CASSFTGRYEQYF.

The genes are TRBV25-1 and TRBJ1-3, with unresolved D. Looked up from germline, CDR1 is MGHDK and CDR2 is SYGVNS. V lost 3 bases and J 0 bases, leaving 6 bases between the germline ends. The CDR3 sequence is 14 residues long. The CDR3 DNA is TGTGCCAGCAGTGAGCCCTACTCTGGAAACACCATATATTTT. It translates to CASSEPYSGNTIYF.

The chain combines TRBV29-1 with TRBJ2-3; D is unresolved. V shed 4 bases and J shed 1 base, with 9 bases lying between them. Looked up from germline, CDR1 is SQVTM and CDR2 is ANQGSEA. The CDR3 runs to 13 residues. The CDR3 DNA is TGCAGCGTTGTTGCGGCCGGCACAGATACGCAGTATTTT. Amino acid sequence: CSVVAAGTDTQYF.

The chain couples TRBV5-5 to TRBJ2-7; D perhaps matches TRBD1 (6 bases). Germline V lookup: CDR1 SGHKS, CDR2 YYEKEE (reference sequence). The CDR3 has 16 amino acids. Deletions cut 0 bases from V and 7 bases from J, with 20 bases between. The CDR3 DNA reads TGTGCCAGCAGCTTGGGTCAGGGGTGGCAGCGGAGTGAGCAGTACTTC. The encoded protein is CASSLGQGWQRSEQYF.

About this clone: A junction boundary mismatches the germline segment, possibly from a read error. The V and J genes are TRBV11-3 and TRBJ2-1; tentative D call: TRBD1 (5 bases). This CDR3 has 14 residues. Germline V gene sequence: CDR1 SGHNT, CDR2 YENEEA. The CDR3 bases are TGTGCCAGCAGCGTAGACAGTGGTTGGCATGAGCAGTTCTTC. Its protein is CASSVDSGWHEQFF.

The chain couples TRBV11-3 to TRBJ2-1, with 11 bases matching TRBD2. From germline, CDR1 is SGHNT and CDR2 YENEEA. The CDR3 runs 15 residues. Germline trimming cut 5 bases from V and 7 bases from J; bases unmatched to any gene: 7. CDR3: CASSASSGGRNEQFF. The CDR3 DNA reads TGTGCCAGCAGCGCCTCTAGCGGGGGGCGGAATGAGCAGTTCTTC.

The V gene is TRBV28, the J gene TRBJ2-2, with 7 positions matching TRBD1. The CDR3 covers 15 residues. Per the germline V gene, CDR1 is MDHEN and CDR2 is SYDVKM. V lost 6 bases and J lost 1; bases outside the gene matches: 5. This CDR3 reads CASRWGQMNTGELFF. As DNA, the CDR3 is TGTGCCAGCAGATGGGGACAGATGAACACCGGGGAGCTGTTTTTT.

This sequence joins TRBV28 and TRBJ1-2; D is uncertain. CDR3 length: 13 amino acids. From germline, CDR1 is MDHEN and CDR2 SYDVKM. Trimming took off 5 bases at V and 1 base at J, with 8 bases between the two ends. The CDR3 sequence: CASSPSGNYGYTF. The CDR3 DNA follows: TGTGCCAGCAGTCCATCGGGTAACTATGGCTACACCTTC.

This clone was observed once. J is TRBJ2-5 and V is TRBV7-9; D uncertain. The CDR3 is 17 residues long. Between the trimmed V and J ends, which lost 2 bases and 2 bases, there was a span of 18 bases. Per the germline V gene, CDR1 is SEHNR and CDR2 is FQNEAQ (reference sequence). CDR3 sequence reads: CASSLQPGSLFQETQYF. CDR3 nucleotide sequence: TGTGCCAGCAGCTTACAACCCGGGTCCCTTTTTCAAGAGACCCAGTACTTC.